Below, 8 T cell receptor beta chains from the same sample are listed, as sequenced in a study of cytomegalovirus exposure and HLA in healthy donors. Primers included in the PCR were 60 Vbeta and 13 Jbeta primers. Clones were read by immunoSEQ multiplex PCR, and TCRdb kept only the in-frame ones, dropping some. Found here are 200,000 to 250,000 clones, 82% of them singletons; the top ten hold 5% to 6.5%. Sequenced sample: PBMCs. These receptors all come from a woman in her forties in good health and CMV-seropositive.

This clone has just a few counts. The chain has TRBV30 and TRBJ1-2; possibly TRBD1 for D (6 bases). Germline V CDR1 and CDR2: GTSNPN, SVGIG (reference sequence). The CDR3 consists of 13 residues. The V gene lost 5 bases and the J gene lost 2 bases, with 12 bases spanning the gap. CDR3 bases: TGTGCCTGGGTTGGAGGACAGAACTATGGCTACACCTTC. Protein product: CAWVGGQNYGYTF.

This sequence joins TRBV7-9 and TRBJ2-7, with D tentatively TRBD2 (5 bases). Trimming left V 6 bases short and J 3 bases short, with 15 bases between. In germline, CDR1 is SEHNR, CDR2 FQNEAQ (reference sequence). The CDR3 is 14 amino acids. The CDR3 DNA is TGTGCCAGCAGTCTCGCCCTCGGGGACTACGAGCAGTACTTC. Translating gives CASSLALGDYEQYF.

The CDR3 DNA is TGTGCCAGCAGCTTGACTAGCGGGTCCTTTGCCTACGAGCAGTACTTC. Encoded protein: CASSLTSGSFAYEQYF. V and J are TRBV7-2 and TRBJ2-7; TRBD2 matches at 10 bases. The germline CDR1 and CDR2 sequences are SGHTA and FQGNSA. The CDR3 consists of 16 residues. J lost 2 bases, V lost 3 bases, and 7 bases had no gene match.

The chain uses TRBV20-1 and TRBJ2-4, with D uncertain. V was clipped by 4 bases and J by 1 base, with 2 bases between them. Germline CDR1 DFQATT, CDR2 SNEGSKA (reference sequence). There are 11 residues in the CDR3. The CDR3, as DNA: TGCAGTGCTACTGCCAAAAACATTCAGTACTTC. Residues: CSATAKNIQYF.

This chain links TRBV7-7 with TRBJ2-2, with 8 bases matching TRBD1. Germline V gene data show CDR1 as SSHAT and CDR2 as FNYEAQ (reference sequence). Losses at the gene ends were 5 bases for V and 4 bases for J; bases not matched to a gene: 6. The CDR3 contains 15 residues. DNA of the CDR3: TGTGCCAGCAGCCCGCGGACAGGGCCCACCGGGGAGCTGTTTTTT. It translates to CASSPRTGPTGELFF.

The rearrangement uses TRBV10-3 and TRBJ1-2; D is unresolved. The CDR3 is 13 residues long. V lost 2 bases, J lost 7 bases, and 11 bases lay in between. CDR1 and CDR2 (germline): ENHRY, SYGVKD. The CDR3 region has the DNA TGTGCCATCAGTGAGAGGTCAGGTGCTGGCTACACCTTC. This sequence encodes CAISERSGAGYTF.

This clone was found a few times. V is TRBV4-1 and J is TRBJ1-2; D not resolved. V lost 1 base, J lost 4 bases, and 10 bases lay in between. In germline, CDR1 is MGHRA, CDR2 YSYEKL. The CDR3 consists of 14 residues. The CDR3 region is CASSQAVASYGYTF. The CDR3 DNA follows: TGCGCCAGCAGCCAAGCCGTGGCCTCCTATGGCTACACCTTC.

V and J are TRBV21-1 and TRBJ2-1; no DNA check was done on the table's D call, TRBD2. TRBV21-1 counts as a pseudogene. CDR3 length: 16 residues. The CDR3 region is CASSKSSGREYNEQFF. Here the CDR3 DNA reads TGTGCCAGCAGCAAGTCTAGCGGGAGGGAGTACAATGAGCAGTTCTTC.